The 8 T cell receptor beta chains below were found in one sample sequenced in a study of shared clonotypes between healthy human individuals. Here immunoSEQ multiplex PCR was the method, and the copy in TCRdb shows in-frame clones only, minus some. Altogether roughly 2.5 million clones are present, more than 80% being singletons, with the ten largest covering about 0.13%. Sequencing was performed on naive CD4+ T cells sorted from blood. Subset noted: CD45RA+ positively selected. The receptors shown here come from a man aged 18 to 29 in good health.

The rearrangement links TRBV7-2 to TRBJ2-2; D possibly uses TRBD1 or TRBD2 (6 bases each). The germline V gene has CDR1 SGHTA and CDR2 FQGNSA. The CDR3 sequence is 16 residues long. V was shortened by 7 bases and J by 5 bases, with 20 bases between the two germline ends. CDR3 nucleotides: TGTGCCAGCACCAGGACGGGGGCCATTTTAACCGGGGAGCTGTTTTTT. Protein: CASTRTGAILTGELFF.

For this clone: The same CDR3 can be traced to other DNA sequences in this sample. The V and J genes are TRBV5-1 and TRBJ2-2; 9 nucleotides align to TRBD1. CDR3 length: 15 amino acids. J gave up 3 bases and V 2 bases, and 2 bases lay outside the gene matches. CDR1 SGHRS and CDR2 YFSETQ come from the germline V gene. The CDR3 loop reads CASSLWTGDTGELFF. The CDR3 DNA reads TGCGCCAGCAGCTTATGGACAGGGGACACCGGGGAGCTGTTTTTT.

Turning to this clone: The sample carries other DNA sequences with the same CDR3. V is TRBV25-1 and J is TRBJ1-1; the match to TRBD1 covers 10 bases. The CDR3 runs 14 residues. Trimming removed 4 bases from V and 5 bases from J; junction bases left unmatched: 4. CDR1 and CDR2 (germline): MGHDK, SYGVNS. The CDR3 DNA reads as TGTGCCAGCAGTGGACAGGGGGCTGGGACTGAAGCTTTCTTT. It yields the protein CASSGQGAGTEAFF.

The chain couples TRBV2 to TRBJ2-3; D might be TRBD1 or TRBD2, each matching 5 bases. CDR3 length equals 13 residues. Germline CDR1 and CDR2: SNHLY and FYNNEI. V lost 7 bases and J 5 bases, leaving 13 bases between the germline ends. Here the CDR3 reads CASTLGVGDTQYF. The DNA for the CDR3 is TGTGCCAGCACCCTGGGGGTGGGAGATACGCAGTATTTT.

Remarks on this clone: Other DNA sequences in the same sample also yield this CDR3. The chain employs TRBV7-9 and TRBJ1-4; 7 bases are shared with TRBD1. Germline CDR1 SEHNR, CDR2 FQNEAQ (reference sequence). This CDR3 has 14 residues. J lost 2 bases, V lost 4 bases, and 1 base had no gene match. CDR3 loop: CASSSQGTNEKLFF. CDR3 DNA: TGTGCCAGCAGCTCACAGGGGACTAATGAAAAACTGTTTTTT.

The chain has TRBV4-3 and TRBJ1-2; 11 positions agree with TRBD1. CDR3 size: 16 residues. Germline V gene sequence: CDR1 LGHNA, CDR2 YSLEER. After removal of 2 bases from V and 1 base from J, the junction contained 3 bases not matched to a gene. CDR3 residues: CASSQPGTGGNYGYTF. The CDR3 DNA reads as TGCGCCAGCAGCCAACCAGGGACAGGGGGTAACTATGGCTACACCTTC.

V gene TRBV19 combines with J gene TRBJ2-2; 11 nucleotides line up with TRBD1. The J segment lost 4 bases and the V segment lost 6 bases, leaving 1 base of the junction unmatched. Germline CDR1 and CDR2: LNHDA and SQIVND (reference sequence). CDR3 length equals 14 residues. The CDR3 protein is CASRGQGGTGELFF. The CDR3 nucleotides are TGTGCCAGTAGGGGACAGGGGGGCACCGGGGAGCTGTTTTTT.

The chain links TRBV5-1 to TRBJ2-7, with no clear D. Trimming took 0 bases from V and 0 from J, leaving 10 bases between them. The CDR3 covers 15 residues. CDR1 SGHRS and CDR2 YFSETQ come from the germline V gene. DNA of the CDR3: TGCGCCAGCAGCTTGGTTGGGAAGAGCTCCTACGAGCAGTACTTC. This encodes CASSLVGKSSYEQYF.